This TCR beta chain was observed in a study of T-cell reconstitution after alpha-beta-depleted transplantation in children. Construction of the TCRbeta library involved unique molecular identifiers. In TCRdb, the PCR reads were re-called with MiXCR into one record per CDR3 protein. Of about 230,000 distinct CDR3 sequences listed, 9.7% are singletons. V was trimmed by 7 bases and J by 4 bases, leaving 8 bases between them. There are 11 residues in the CDR3. Germline V gene sequence: CDR1 SGHDT, CDR2 YYEEEE. The sample holds many counts of this clonotype. The specimen was PBMCs from the stem cell graft donor, collected from the stem cell graft. This rearrangement joins TRBV5-6 to TRBJ1-1; no clear D. The TCR originated in a human donor who donated a stem cell graft to a child with SCID. The CDR3 nucleotides read TGTGCCAGCCAAGATGGCACTGAAGCTTTCTTT. It is translated as CASQDGTEAFF.